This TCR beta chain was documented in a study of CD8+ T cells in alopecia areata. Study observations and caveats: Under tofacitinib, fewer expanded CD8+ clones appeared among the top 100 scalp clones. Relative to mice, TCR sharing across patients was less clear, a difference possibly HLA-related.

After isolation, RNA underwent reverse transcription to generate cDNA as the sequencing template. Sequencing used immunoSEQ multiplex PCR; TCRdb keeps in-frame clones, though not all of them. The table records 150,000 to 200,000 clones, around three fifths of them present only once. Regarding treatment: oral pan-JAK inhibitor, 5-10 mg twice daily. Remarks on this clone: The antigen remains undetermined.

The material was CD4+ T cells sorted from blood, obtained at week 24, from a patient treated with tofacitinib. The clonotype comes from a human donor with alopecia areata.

This CDR3 reads CASSQDGQINTEAFF. The CDR3 DNA reads as TGCGCCAGCAGCCAAGATGGGCAGATTAACACTGAAGCTTTCTTT. This chain links TRBV4-3 with TRBJ1-1; D gene unclear. The CDR3 runs 15 residues. CDR1 LGHNA and CDR2 YSLEER come from the germline V gene. V shed 0 bases and J shed 2 bases, with 10 bases lying between them.